The 27 T cell receptor beta chains below all came from one sample that was sequenced in a study of shared clonotypes between healthy human individuals (dated by TCRdb to 2018 to 2020). The method behind the library was the immunoSEQ multiplex PCR assay. Here the immuneACCESS table is served through TCRdb, limited to in-frame sequences with V and J called. Missing clones are a known gap in these copies; in checked studies unresolved V genes cover under half, and the rest lacks a known reason. This sample is represented by 950,000 to 1,300,000 clones; 75% of them were singletons. The ten top clones hold about 1.5% of the sample. The sequenced material came from memory CD4+ T cells sorted from blood. Explained via the paper, the cell subset or site label denotes: CD45RA-negative fraction. These receptors were obtained from a man aged 18 to 30 in good health.

The V and J genes are TRBV28 and TRBJ1-5; D may be TRBD1 (6 bases). CDR1 and CDR2 from the germline V gene are MDHEN and SYDVKM. Trimming cost V 6 bases and J 7 bases, with 19 bases left between them. The CDR3 totals 15 residues. The CDR3 reads CASSTDSPPRQPQHF. Written as DNA, the CDR3 is TGTGCCAGCAGCACGGACAGTCCCCCCAGGCAGCCCCAGCATTTT.

The genes are TRBV5-1 and TRBJ1-1, with TRBD1 identical over 8 bases. The CDR3 consists of 15 residues. Germline CDR1 and CDR2: SGHRS and YFSETQ. The ends lost 5 bases at V and 3 bases at J; junction bases unmatched: 9. The CDR3 DNA sequence: TGCGCCAGCAGTCGCAGTTTGACAGGGGACACTGAAGCTTTCTTT. This sequence encodes CASSRSLTGDTEAFF.

The chain uses TRBV30 and TRBJ1-4; TRBD1 matches 9 bases. The CDR3 sequence is 13 residues long. Germline values: CDR1 GTSNPN, CDR2 SVGIG (reference sequence). V dropped 5 bases and J dropped 8; count of bases not matched to a gene: 6. The CDR3 loop reads CAWGTGSVEKLFF. DNA for the CDR3: TGTGCCTGGGGGACAGGGAGTGTGGAAAAACTGTTTTTT.

This chain connects TRBV5-1 to TRBJ1-4; D perhaps matches TRBD1 (5 bases). The germline gives CDR1 SGHRS, CDR2 YFSETQ. This CDR3 comprises 17 residues. V lost 0 bases, J lost 3 bases, and 15 bases lay in between. For the CDR3, the DNA is TGCGCCAGCAGCTTGGATCCGGGGGTCGGATCTAATGAAAAACTGTTTTTT. Its protein is CASSLDPGVGSNEKLFF.

V is TRBV15 and J is TRBJ1-6, with 8 bases fitting TRBD1. V trimming: 0 bases; J trimming: 10 bases; junction bases outside the gene matches: 5. Germline V CDR1 and CDR2: LNHNV, YYDKDF (reference sequence). This CDR3 spans 15 amino acids. The DNA for the CDR3 is TGTGCCACCAGCAGAGACCGGGACAGGATATCACCCCTCCACTTT. This gives the protein CATSRDRDRISPLHF.

Regarding this clone: Other DNA sequences in the same sample also yield this CDR3. The V call is TRBV11-2, the J call TRBJ1-3; D is uncertain. The CDR3 has 15 residues. The germline V gene encodes CDR1 SGHAT and CDR2 FQNNGV. V was cut by 3 bases and J by 0 bases, with 9 bases left in between. The CDR3 region has the DNA TGTGCCAGCAGCTTGGGCAGTAGCTCTGGAAACACCATATATTTT. Protein product: CASSLGSSSGNTIYF.

The chain carries TRBV6-5 and TRBJ1-2; no clear D. CDR3 length equals 14 residues. V lost 6 bases to trimming and J lost 6 bases, with 17 bases between them. The germline CDR1 and CDR2 sequences are MNHEY and SVGAGI. For the CDR3, the DNA is TGTGCCAGCAGACCTCCCGGCGGTTATAATGGCTACACCTTC. Its protein is CASRPPGGYNGYTF.

This rearrangement joins TRBV7-2 to TRBJ2-7; the D call may be TRBD1 or TRBD2 (5 bases each). CDR3 length equals 16 residues. With 1 base removed from V and 4 bases from J, the gap between germline ends came to 17 bases. Germline V gives CDR1 SGHTA, CDR2 FQGNSA. The CDR3: CASSLGRGWGFYEQYF. In DNA form, the CDR3 reads TGTGCCAGCAGCTTAGGTCGGGGCTGGGGGTTTTACGAGCAGTACTTC.

This clone was seen a single time. The CDR3 here is CASSEAANYGYTF. In nucleotides, the CDR3 is TGTGCCAGCAGTGAAGCCGCCAACTATGGCTACACCTTC. This sequence joins TRBV2 and TRBJ1-2; D remains ambiguous. This CDR3 comprises 13 residues. The V gene lost 0 bases and the J gene lost 2 bases, with 4 bases spanning the gap. Germline-derived CDR1 and CDR2 are SNHLY and FYNNEI.

The rearrangement links TRBV5-1 to TRBJ1-1, with D possibly matching TRBD1 (5 bases). The CDR3 runs 16 residues. V gave up 5 bases and J gave up 1 base, with 18 bases separating them. Germline V CDR1 and CDR2: SGHRS, YFSETQ. The CDR3 is CASSPRPRDGNTEAFF. DNA for the CDR3: TGCGCCAGCAGTCCTAGGCCCAGGGATGGGAACACTGAAGCTTTCTTT. The whole variable domain, filled in from reference TRBV5-1 and TRBJ1-1, reads KAGVTQTPRYLIKTRGQQVTLSCSPISGHRSVSWYQQTPGQGLQFLFEYFSETQRNKGNFPGRFSGRQFSNSRSEMNVSTLELGDSALYLCASSPRPRDGNTEAFFGQGTRLTVV.

The chain recombines TRBV4-2 with TRBJ1-4; TRBD1 matches 8 bases. This CDR3 region has 16 residues. The trim removed 4 bases at V and 5 bases at J, leaving 9 bases unmatched. Per the germline V gene, CDR1 is LGHNA and CDR2 is YNFKEQ. The CDR3 coding sequence is TGTGCCAGCAGCCTAAGACAGGGGCAAGGGAATGAAAAACTGTTTTTT. Residues: CASSLRQGQGNEKLFF.

The chain couples TRBV19 to TRBJ2-7, with TRBD1 matching over 12 bases. The V and J ends lost 4 bases and 5 bases, in that order; junction bases with no gene match: 0. The CDR3 has 13 amino acids. CDR1 is LNHDA, CDR2 SQIVND, per germline (reference sequence). The CDR3 DNA follows: TGTGCCAGTAGTAGGGACAGGGGGCACGAGCAGTACTTC. Translation: CASSRDRGHEQYF.

The chain employs TRBV5-6 and TRBJ2-7, with D uncertain. Germline assignment: CDR1 SGHDT and CDR2 YYEEEE. With 5 bases removed from V and 3 bases from J, the gap between germline ends came to 9 bases. This CDR3 spans 12 amino acids. CDR3 residues: CASSRYYYEQYF. Here the CDR3 DNA reads TGTGCCAGCAGTAGGTACTACTACGAGCAGTACTTC.

This clone turned up a few times. This chain connects TRBV7-2 to TRBJ2-5, with 7 bases that match TRBD2. Germline trimming cut 7 bases from V and 4 bases from J; bases unmatched to any gene: 6. CDR3 length: 13 residues. Looked up from germline, CDR1 is SGHTA and CDR2 is FQGNSA. The CDR3: CASTWTRGETQYF. The CDR3 nucleotides read TGTGCCAGCACTTGGACTAGGGGAGAGACCCAGTACTTC.

The chain couples TRBV30 to TRBJ2-4; TRBD2 matches 10 bases. Germline V gene sequence: CDR1 GTSNPN, CDR2 SVGIG (reference sequence). This CDR3 comprises 16 residues. The ends lost 0 bases at V and 6 bases at J; junction bases unmatched: 8. The chain's CDR3 is CAWSVSSGSVGNIQYF. In DNA, the CDR3 is TGTGCCTGGAGTGTCTCTAGCGGGAGCGTTGGAAACATTCAGTACTTC.

The chain recombines TRBV30 with TRBJ2-2; D is unresolved. Trimming pared 0 bases from V and 1 base from J, leaving 6 bases between. Germline CDR1 GTSNPN, CDR2 SVGIG (reference sequence). The CDR3 is 14 amino acids. The CDR3 loop reads CAWSVARNTGELFF. The CDR3, as DNA: TGTGCCTGGAGTGTCGCCCGGAACACCGGGGAGCTGTTTTTT.

As to this clone: At the DNA level, this CDR3 is encoded by other sequences in the same sample as well. This sequence joins TRBV30 and TRBJ1-5, with D possibly matching TRBD1 (6 bases). The CDR3 extends over 14 amino acids. Germline lookup yields CDR1 GTSNPN and CDR2 SVGIG (reference sequence). The V end was cut by 1 base, the J end by 4 bases, with 11 bases between. The CDR3 DNA follows: TGTGCCTGGAGTGGGGGGCAGCAAAATCAGCCCCAGCATTTT. Amino acids: CAWSGGQQNQPQHF.

The chain combines TRBV7-9 with TRBJ2-7, with D hard to call. The length of the CDR3 is 13 residues. Germline lookup yields CDR1 SEHNR and CDR2 FQNEAQ (reference sequence). Trimming pared 2 bases from V and 2 bases from J, leaving 7 bases between. CDR3 sequence reads: CASSLTNTYEQYF. The DNA of the CDR3 is TGTGCCAGCAGCTTAACAAACACCTACGAGCAGTACTTC.

This chain links TRBV28 with TRBJ1-2; no reliable D call. There are 11 residues in the CDR3. V lost 6 bases and J lost 7, with 9 bases in between. Germline V gene sequence: CDR1 MDHEN, CDR2 SYDVKM. In nucleotides, the CDR3 is TGTGCCAGCAGCACCCAGTTTGGCTACACCTTC. Its protein is CASSTQFGYTF.

V is TRBV14 and J is TRBJ2-3; D is perhaps TRBD2 (5 bases). Germline V lookup: CDR1 SGHDN, CDR2 FVKESK. V dropped 3 bases and J dropped 2 bases, with 9 bases sitting between them. This CDR3 is built from 14 residues. CDR3 region: CASSQGAFTDTQYF. CDR3 nucleotides: TGTGCCAGCAGCCAGGGAGCGTTCACAGATACGCAGTATTTT.

There are a few counts of this clone. The chain couples TRBV7-9 to TRBJ2-7, with D unresolved. This CDR3 is 15 amino acids long. Trimming left V 5 bases short and J 4 bases short, with 18 bases between. Per the germline V gene, CDR1 is SEHNR and CDR2 is FQNEAQ (reference sequence). This CDR3 reads CASSLSGILTYEQYF. The CDR3 DNA sequence: TGTGCCAGCAGCCTCTCCGGAATCCTCACTTACGAGCAGTACTTC.

This clone came up a few times. At one end the junction does not follow the germline gene, possibly because of a read error. Here the CDR3 DNA reads TGTGCTAGCAGCCCCTCTAGCGCTAAAACGGATGAGCAGTTCTTC. It codes for CASSPSSAKTDEQFF. The chain has TRBV7-7 and TRBJ2-1; D may be TRBD2 (6 bases). CDR1 and CDR2 from the germline V gene are SSHAT and FNYEAQ (reference sequence). This CDR3 has 15 residues.

This chain joins TRBV6-1 and TRBJ2-3; D could derive from TRBD1 or TRBD2 (5 bases each). CDR3 length equals 13 residues. The germline V gene encodes CDR1 MNHNS and CDR2 SASEGT. V was cut by 6 bases and J by 5 bases, with 12 bases left in between. CDR3 in amino acids: CASSRDGLDTQYF. CDR3 nucleotide sequence: TGTGCCAGCAGCCGGGACGGACTAGATACGCAGTATTTT.

V gene TRBV21-1 combines with J gene TRBJ2-1; no check of the table's D call, TRBD1, against the DNA was made. TRBV21-1 is tagged as a pseudogene. The CDR3 is made up of 15 amino acids. CDR3 bases: TGTGCCAGCAGCAAACGACAGGGGCCCTACAATGAGCAGTTCTTC. Encoded protein: CASSKRQGPYNEQFF.

As DNA, the CDR3 is TGCGCCAGCAGCTTCGCGGGACAGGGCCTGTTTTTT. It specifies CASSFAGQGLFF. The rearrangement uses TRBV5-1 and TRBJ1-4; 9 nucleotides line up with TRBD1. CDR1 SGHRS and CDR2 YFSETQ come from the germline V gene. CDR3 length: 12 amino acids. The trim removed 2 bases at V and 14 bases at J, leaving 4 bases unmatched. The full variable domain, in which reference TRBV5-1 and TRBJ1-4 provide the parts outside the CDR3, is KAGVTQTPRYLIKTRGQQVTLSCSPISGHRSVSWYQQTPGQGLQFLFEYFSETQRNKGNFPGRFSGRQFSNSRSEMNVSTLELGDSALYLCASSFAGQGLFFGSGTQLSVL.

The chain employs TRBV5-1 and TRBJ1-4; D unclear. Trimming took 0 bases from V and 3 from J, leaving 9 bases between them. CDR1 and CDR2 (germline): SGHRS, YFSETQ. The length of the CDR3 is 15 residues. The CDR3 sequence: CASSLEGLANEKLFF. CDR3 coding DNA: TGCGCCAGCAGCTTGGAGGGTCTGGCTAATGAAAAACTGTTTTTT.

In DNA, the CDR3 is TGTGCCATCAGCGTAGTTGGAAACACAGATACGCAGTATTTT. Protein: CAISVVGNTDTQYF. V and J are TRBV10-3 and TRBJ2-3; D is unclear. V lost 6 bases, J lost 2 bases, and 12 bases lay in between. Germline V gene data show CDR1 as ENHRY and CDR2 as SYGVKD. This CDR3 contains 14 residues.